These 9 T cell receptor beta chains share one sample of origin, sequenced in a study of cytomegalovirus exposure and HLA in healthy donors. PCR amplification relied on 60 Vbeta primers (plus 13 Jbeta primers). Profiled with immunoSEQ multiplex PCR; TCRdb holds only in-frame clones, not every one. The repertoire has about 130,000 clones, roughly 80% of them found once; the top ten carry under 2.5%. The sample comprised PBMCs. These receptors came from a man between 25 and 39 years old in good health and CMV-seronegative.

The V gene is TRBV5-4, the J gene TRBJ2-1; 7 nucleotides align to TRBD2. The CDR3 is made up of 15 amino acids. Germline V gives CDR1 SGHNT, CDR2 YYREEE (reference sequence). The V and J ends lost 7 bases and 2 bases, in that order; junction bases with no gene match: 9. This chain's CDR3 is CASPLGEGTYNEQFF. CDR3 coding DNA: TGTGCCAGCCCCTTGGGGGAGGGCACCTACAATGAGCAGTTCTTC. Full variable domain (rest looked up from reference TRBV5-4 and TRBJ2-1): ETGVTQSPTHLIKTRGQQVTLRCSSQSGHNTVSWYQQALGQGPQFIFQYYREEENGRGNFPPRFSGLQFPNYSSELNVNALELDDSALYLCASPLGEGTYNEQFFGPGTRLTVL.

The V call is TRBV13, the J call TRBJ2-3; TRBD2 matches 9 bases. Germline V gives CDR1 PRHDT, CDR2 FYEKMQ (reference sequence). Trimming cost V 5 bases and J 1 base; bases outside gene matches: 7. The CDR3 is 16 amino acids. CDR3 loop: CASSNMTSGGTDTQYF. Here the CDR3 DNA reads TGTGCCAGCAGCAATATGACTAGCGGAGGCACAGATACGCAGTATTTT.

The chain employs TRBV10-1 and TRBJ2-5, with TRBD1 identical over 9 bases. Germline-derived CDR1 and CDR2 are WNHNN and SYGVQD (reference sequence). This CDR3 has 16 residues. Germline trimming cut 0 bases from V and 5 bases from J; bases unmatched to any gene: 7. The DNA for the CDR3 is TGCGCCAGCAGTGAGTCGGGGGGACAGGGCCAGGAGACCCAGTACTTC. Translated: CASSESGGQGQETQYF.

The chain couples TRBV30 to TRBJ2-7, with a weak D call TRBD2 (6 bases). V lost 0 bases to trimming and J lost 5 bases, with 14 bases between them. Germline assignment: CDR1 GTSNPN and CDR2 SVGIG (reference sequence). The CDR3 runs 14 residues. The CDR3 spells CAWSVGRGNDEQYF. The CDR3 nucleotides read TGTGCCTGGAGTGTTGGGCGGGGTAACGACGAGCAGTACTTC.

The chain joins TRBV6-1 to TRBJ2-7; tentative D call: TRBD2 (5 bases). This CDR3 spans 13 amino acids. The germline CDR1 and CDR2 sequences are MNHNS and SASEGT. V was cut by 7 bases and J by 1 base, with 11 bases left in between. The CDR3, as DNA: TGTGCCAGCACCGAACGGGGTTCCTACGAGCAGTACTTC. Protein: CASTERGSYEQYF.

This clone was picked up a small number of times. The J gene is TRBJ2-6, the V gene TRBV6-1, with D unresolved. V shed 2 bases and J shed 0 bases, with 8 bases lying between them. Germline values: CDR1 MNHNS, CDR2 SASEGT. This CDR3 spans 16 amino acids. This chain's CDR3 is CASSERRGSGANVLTF. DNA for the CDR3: TGTGCCAGCAGTGAAAGGCGAGGCTCTGGGGCCAACGTCCTGACTTTC.

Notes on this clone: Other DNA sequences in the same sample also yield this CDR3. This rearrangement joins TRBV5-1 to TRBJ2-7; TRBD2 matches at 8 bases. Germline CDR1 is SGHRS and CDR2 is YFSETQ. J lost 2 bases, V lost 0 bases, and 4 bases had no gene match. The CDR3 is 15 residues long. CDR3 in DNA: TGCGCCAGCAGCTTGGGAGGAGCGGGGGCCTACGAGCAGTACTTC. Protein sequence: CASSLGGAGAYEQYF.

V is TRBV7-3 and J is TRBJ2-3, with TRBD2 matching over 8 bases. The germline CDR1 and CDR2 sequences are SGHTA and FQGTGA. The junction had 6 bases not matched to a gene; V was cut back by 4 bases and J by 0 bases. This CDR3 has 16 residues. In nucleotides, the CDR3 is TGTGCCAGCAGCTCCCGTAGCGGGAAGAGCACAGATACGCAGTATTTT. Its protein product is CASSSRSGKSTDTQYF.

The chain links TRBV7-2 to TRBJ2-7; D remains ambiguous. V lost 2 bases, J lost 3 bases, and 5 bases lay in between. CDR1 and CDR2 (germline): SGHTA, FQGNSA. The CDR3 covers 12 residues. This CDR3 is CASSLNSYEQYF. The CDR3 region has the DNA TGTGCCAGCAGCTTAAACAGCTACGAGCAGTACTTC.